This T cell receptor (beta chain) was retrieved from a study of neurological immune-mediated disorders. General study findings and limits: TCR clonal expansion peaked in HTLV-1-associated myelopathy patients and was lowest in multiple sclerosis patients.

As for the cDNA, it was generated by 5'RACE with 10-nucleotide random UMIs. One entry per CDR3 protein, called by TCRdb with MiXCR from the 5' RACE reads. The repertoire includes tens of thousands of distinct CDR3 sequences, about 13% of them detected once, and approximately 4.2% sits in the top ten. As for time point: longitudinal time-point 1 (baseline). The unsorted libraries had their origin in 2 million PBMCs stored at -80 C. This clonotype was found many times. Its specificity is unknown. The junction shows a germline mismatch at one end, possibly a read error. The germline V gene encodes CDR1 SGHRS and CDR2 YFSETQ. CDR3 length: 13 residues.

The chain links TRBV5-1 to TRBJ2-3; 14 positions match TRBD2. The sample comprised PBMCs. The source is a female donor with HTLV-1-associated myelopathy (HAM/TSP). The CDR3 nucleotides are TGCGCCAGCAGCGGGGGACTAGCGGGGGCAAAAAGTTTT. The encoded protein is CASSGGLAGAKSF. The full variable domain, completed using reference TRBV5-1 and TRBJ2-3, is KAGVTQTPRYLIKTRGQQVTLSCSPISGHRSVSWYQQTPGQGLQFLFEYFSETQRNKGNFPGRFSGRQFSNSRSEMNVSTLELGDSALYLCASSGGLAGAKSFGPGTRLTVL.